The 5 T cell receptor beta chains below come from one sample, sequenced in a study of shared clonotypes between healthy human individuals. Here immunoSEQ multiplex PCR was the method, and the copy in TCRdb shows in-frame clones only, minus some. This table holds roughly 2,500,000 clones, 93% found once. Specimen: naive CD4+ T cells from PBMCs. Subset defined: CD45RA+ positively selected. The receptors were gathered from a man aged 18 to 35 in good health. Some clones in this sample may be carry-over from other donors' samples.

The CDR3: CASSLTPGLVVDEQFF. The CDR3 bases are TGTGCCAGCAGCTTAACTCCGGGACTAGTAGTCGATGAGCAGTTCTTC. V usage is TRBV7-3 and J usage is TRBJ2-1, with 8 bases lining up with TRBD2. Trimming at V came to 0 bases and at J to 8 bases, leaving 9 bases not matched to a gene. CDR1 and CDR2 from the germline V gene are SGHTA and FQGTGA. The CDR3 contains 16 residues.

This sequence joins TRBV19 and TRBJ1-1; D not certain. The ends were cut back, 3 bases at V and 3 bases at J, with 14 bases in the middle. CDR3 length equals 15 residues. CDR1 and CDR2 from the germline V gene are LNHDA and SQIVND (reference sequence). This CDR3 reads CASSIGDPRDTEAFF. DNA for the CDR3: TGTGCCAGTAGTATTGGCGACCCACGGGACACTGAAGCTTTCTTT.

The J gene is TRBJ1-4, the V gene TRBV19; D might be TRBD1 (5 bases). Looked up from germline, CDR1 is LNHDA and CDR2 is SQIVND (reference sequence). V was shortened by 4 bases and J by 7 bases, with 22 bases between the two germline ends. The CDR3 runs 17 residues. CDR3 sequence: CASSTPPRGQRGEKLFF. The CDR3 bases are TGTGCCAGTAGTACCCCCCCGAGAGGACAAAGGGGTGAAAAACTGTTTTTT.

About this clone itself: The sample holds other DNA sequences that translate to the same CDR3. The chain couples TRBV7-2 to TRBJ1-2, with a tentative D call TRBD1 (5 bases). The CDR3 contains 13 residues. Germline CDR1 reads SGHTA; CDR2 reads FQGNSA. Trimming left V 5 bases short and J 5 bases short, with 12 bases between. The chain's CDR3 is CASSPGTVYGYTF. The CDR3 DNA sequence: TGTGCCAGCAGCCCCGGGACTGTGTATGGCTACACCTTC.

The gene calls are TRBV5-5 and TRBJ2-7; D might be TRBD1 (6 bases). V was cut by 4 bases and J by 5 bases, with 16 bases left in between. The CDR3 length is 14 residues. The germline CDR1 and CDR2 sequences are SGHKS and YYEKEE (reference sequence). CDR3 residues: CASSTPLQGDEQYF. The CDR3 DNA follows: TGTGCCAGCAGCACCCCCCTACAGGGAGACGAGCAGTACTTC.